The 21 T cell receptor beta chains below were found in one sample sequenced in a study of cytomegalovirus exposure and HLA in healthy donors (dated 2017 in TCRdb). Library creation used the immunoSEQ multiplex PCR assay. A mixture of 60 forward primers for TCR Vbeta segments and 13 reverse primers for TCR Jbeta segments was used in the multiplex PCR. TCRdb took this table from immuneACCESS and kept in-frame rearrangements with V and J called. Such tables lack part of the clones; where checked against another copy, unresolved V genes explain under half of the gap, and the rest is unexplained. This sample holds around 140,000 clones; roughly 66% were observed only once. The top ten clonotypes cover approximately 6.5% of the sample. The sequenced sample consisted of PBMCs. The receptors were gathered from an older woman in good health and CMV-seronegative.

The genes are TRBV7-2 and TRBJ2-5, with D maybe TRBD2 (7 bases). The end of the DNA aligns better with TRBJ2-7, so the J call may be wrong. Germline V gene lookup returns CDR1 SGHTA and CDR2 FQGNSA. The CDR3 covers 14 residues. The CDR3 here is CASSLFRGAYEQYF. The CDR3 DNA is TGTGCCAGCAGCTTATTCCGGGGGGCGTACGAGCAGTACTTC.

The V call is TRBV19, the J call TRBJ2-4; D unresolved. Germline V gene data show CDR1 as LNHDA and CDR2 as SQIVND (reference sequence). There are 15 residues in the CDR3. The V and J ends lost 6 bases and 0 bases respectively, with 12 bases between them. The CDR3 spells CASSPHSLAKNIQYF. In DNA form, the CDR3 reads TGTGCCAGTAGCCCCCACAGCCTAGCCAAAAACATTCAGTACTTC.

The chain joins TRBV2 to TRBJ1-5; TRBD1 might be the D (6 bases). CDR1 SNHLY and CDR2 FYNNEI come from the germline V gene. This CDR3 is 15 amino acids long. Trimming pared 6 bases from V and 6 bases from J, leaving 18 bases between. CDR3 in DNA: TGTGCCAGCAGGGCAGACAGGTCGTCCGGTCAGCCCCAGCATTTT. It yields the protein CASRADRSSGQPQHF.

This sequence joins TRBV14 and TRBJ2-5; TRBD2 matches at 8 bases. J gave up 3 bases and V 4 bases, and 7 bases lay outside the gene matches. The CDR3 has 15 residues. Germline V gene lookup returns CDR1 SGHDN and CDR2 FVKESK. This CDR3 is CASSPTSGGKETQYF. CDR3 sequence (DNA): TGTGCCAGCAGCCCAACTAGCGGTGGAAAAGAGACCCAGTACTTC.

This clone is medium-sized by share. V is TRBV7-8 and J is TRBJ2-7; D perhaps matches TRBD1 (5 bases). Trimming removed 5 bases from V and 7 bases from J, with 18 bases in between. The V gene's germline CDR1 is SGHVS and CDR2 FQNEAQ. This CDR3 is built from 14 residues. This CDR3 reads CASSLIRTAGEQYF. As DNA, the CDR3 is TGTGCCAGCAGCCTAATTCGGACCGCAGGGGAGCAGTACTTC.

The genes are TRBV19 and TRBJ2-5; TRBD1 matches 8 bases. V shed 10 bases and J 5 bases; nucleotides not matched to a gene: 9. This CDR3 is 13 amino acids long. Germline CDR1 reads LNHDA; CDR2 reads SQIVND (reference sequence). This CDR3 reads CATKGQGVETQYF. As DNA, the CDR3 is TGTGCCACAAAAGGACAGGGAGTGGAGACCCAGTACTTC.

The table lists this clone with a few counts. The CDR3 coding sequence is TGCGCCAGCAGCTTGGAGCGCACCGGGACCCAGTACTTC. The encoded protein is CASSLERTGTQYF. V gene TRBV5-1 combines with J gene TRBJ2-5; D is unclear. The length of the CDR3 is 13 residues. CDR1 and CDR2 from the germline V gene are SGHRS and YFSETQ. Trimming shortened V by 0 bases and J by 7 bases, and 10 bases separated the two germline ends.

This clone was observed a few times. The chain has TRBV27 and TRBJ2-4; 7 bases agree with TRBD2. TRBJ2-7 explains the end of the DNA better; the J call may be wrong. The germline V gene has CDR1 MNHEY and CDR2 SMNVEV (reference sequence). This CDR3 has 12 residues. The CDR3 nucleotides read TGTGCCAGCCGAGCGGGGACCTACGAGCAGTACTTC. It specifies CASRAGTYEQYF.

This clone was picked up a small number of times. V is TRBV9 and J is TRBJ2-6; D may be TRBD1 (6 bases). V was shortened by 0 bases and J by 1 base, with 11 bases between the two germline ends. Germline values: CDR1 SGDLS, CDR2 YYNGEE. CDR3 length equals 17 residues. Here the CDR3 DNA reads TGTGCCAGCAGCGTAGATCCAGGGGCGTCTGGGGCCAACGTCCTGACTTTC. It encodes CASSVDPGASGANVLTF.

CDR3 DNA: TGTGCCAGCACCCCGGGGACTAGCGAAAAACTGTTTTTT. Its translation is CASTPGTSEKLFF. The chain employs TRBV28 and TRBJ1-4; D perhaps matches TRBD1 (5 bases). The V gene lost 7 bases and the J gene lost 8 bases, with 14 bases spanning the gap. Germline lookup yields CDR1 MDHEN and CDR2 SYDVKM. This CDR3 comprises 13 residues.

CDR3 region: CASSLAIPGTGSAGELFF. The DNA for the CDR3 is TGTGCCAGCAGCTTAGCGATACCCGGGACAGGGTCGGCCGGGGAGCTGTTTTTT. The V and J genes are TRBV7-2 and TRBJ2-2; 9 bases are shared with TRBD1. Per germline, CDR1 SGHTA and CDR2 FQGNSA. Losses at the gene ends were 0 bases for V and 6 bases for J; bases not matched to a gene: 11. This CDR3 comprises 18 residues. The whole variable domain, filled in from reference TRBV7-2 and TRBJ2-2, reads GAGVSQSPSNKVTEKGKDVELRCDPISGHTALYWYRQSLGQGLEFLIYFQGNSAPDKSGLPSDRFSAERTGGSVSTLTIQRTQQEDSAVYLCASSLAIPGTGSAGELFFGEGSRLTVL.

The V gene is TRBV5-1, the J gene TRBJ2-7; possibly TRBD2 for D (5 bases). Trimming took 4 bases from V and 12 from J, leaving 20 bases between them. Germline CDR1 is SGHRS and CDR2 is YFSETQ. The CDR3 has 13 residues. The CDR3 DNA sequence: TGCGCCAGCAGCGCCAACCCTAGCAGCTCGGGGTACTTC. Protein: CASSANPSSSGYF. Using reference TRBV5-1 and TRBJ2-7 for the parts outside the CDR3, the full variable domain is KAGVTQTPRYLIKTRGQQVTLSCSPISGHRSVSWYQQTPGQGLQFLFEYFSETQRNKGNFPGRFSGRQFSNSRSEMNVSTLELGDSALYLCASSANPSSSGYFGPGTRLTVT.

V usage is TRBV7-8 and J usage is TRBJ2-1, with TRBD2 matching over 7 bases. V shed 6 bases and J 6 bases; nucleotides not matched to a gene: 11. CDR1 SGHVS and CDR2 FQNEAQ come from the germline V gene. The CDR3 is 15 residues long. CDR3 amino acids: CASSPRVGLRNEQFF. The CDR3 DNA reads TGTGCCAGCAGTCCGAGGGTGGGACTACGCAATGAGCAGTTCTTC.

The gene calls are TRBV6-5 and TRBJ2-7; D possibly corresponds to TRBD1 (5 bases). V was cut by 4 bases and J by 2 bases, with 12 bases left in between. The CDR3 has 14 amino acids. Germline lookup yields CDR1 MNHEY and CDR2 SVGAGI. CDR3 sequence (DNA): TGTGCCAGCAGTTTTAATCAGGGCCCCTACGAGCAGTACTTC. The encoded protein is CASSFNQGPYEQYF.

This clone was observed a few times. J is TRBJ1-6 and V is TRBV7-2; unclear D gene. V lost 5 bases and J lost 6, with 8 bases in between. There are 13 residues in the CDR3. The germline CDR1 and CDR2 sequences are SGHTA and FQGNSA. The CDR3 is CASSPSANSPLHF. The CDR3 region has the DNA TGTGCCAGCAGCCCGAGTGCTAATTCACCCCTCCACTTT.

This clone occurred a few times. This chain joins TRBV15 and TRBJ1-2, with D perhaps matching TRBD1 (6 bases). The V end lost 4 bases, the J end lost 1 base, and 7 bases lay between the germline ends. This CDR3 has 13 amino acids. The germline CDR1 and CDR2 sequences are LNHNV and YYDKDF (reference sequence). CDR3 sequence reads: CATSKDSNYGYTF. The CDR3 DNA reads TGTGCCACCAGCAAGGACAGTAACTATGGCTACACCTTC.

V gene TRBV5-1 combines with J gene TRBJ2-1; tentatively, D is TRBD2 (6 bases). This CDR3 is 15 amino acids long. Per germline, CDR1 SGHRS and CDR2 YFSETQ. V was pared by 0 bases and J by 4 bases, with 11 bases between. The CDR3 DNA follows: TGCGCCAGCAGCTTGGATGGGGGGACTTACAATGAGCAGTTCTTC. Protein sequence: CASSLDGGTYNEQFF.

V usage is TRBV5-1 and J usage is TRBJ2-2, with 10 positions matching TRBD1. Germline V gives CDR1 SGHRS, CDR2 YFSETQ. With 0 bases clipped from V and 4 bases from J, the junction kept 12 bases outside the gene matches. This CDR3 is built from 19 residues. The DNA of the CDR3 is TGCGCCAGCAGCTTGGATATACCACCTGGGACAGGGGCCACCGGGGAGCTGTTTTTT. Translated: CASSLDIPPGTGATGELFF.

The chain uses TRBV6-5 and TRBJ1-1, with D uncertain. This CDR3 has 11 amino acids. The germline V gene has CDR1 MNHEY and CDR2 SVGAGI. V gave up 5 bases and J gave up 7 bases, with 8 bases separating them. DNA for the CDR3: TGTGCCAGCAGTCTCGGGATTGAAGCTTTCTTT. Translating it yields CASSLGIEAFF.

The V and J genes are TRBV7-3 and TRBJ2-1; 7 bases match TRBD2. V trimming: 3 bases; J trimming: 6 bases; junction bases outside the gene matches: 8. CDR3 length: 15 amino acids. In germline, CDR1 is SGHTA, CDR2 FQGTGA. DNA for the CDR3: TGTGCCAGCAGCTTCAGCGGGGAGTCCCGCAATGAGCAGTTCTTC. Its translation: CASSFSGESRNEQFF. Filled out from reference TRBV7-3 and TRBJ2-1, the complete variable domain reads GAGVSQTPSNKVTEKGKYVELRCDPISGHTALYWYRQSLGQGPEFLIYFQGTGAADDSGLPNDRFFAVRPEGSVSTLKIQRTERGDSAVYLCASSFSGESRNEQFFGPGTRLTVL.

The chain couples TRBV5-1 to TRBJ1-2, with D unresolved. Germline V gene lookup returns CDR1 SGHRS and CDR2 YFSETQ. The CDR3 contains 12 residues. Trimming removed 4 bases from V and 8 bases from J, with 12 bases in between. Here the CDR3 DNA reads TGCGCCAGCAGCCCCGAGGGTGTGGGCTACACCTTC. It codes for CASSPEGVGYTF.